The 30 T cell receptor beta chains presented below share a single source sample, sequenced in a study of T cells in Graves' hyperthyroidism and ophthalmopathy. Using RNA transcripts as the source, TCR beta CDR3 regions were amplified. First-round RT-PCR with HTBI primers amplified the TCR CDR3 region. TCRdb redid the calling of the multiplex PCR reads with MiXCR, one entry per CDR3 protein. The data hold about 350,000 distinct CDR3 sequences, with 15% to 20% observed a single time. Sequencing used blood. These receptors came from a woman aged 40 to 49 with Graves' ophthalmopathy.

This clonotype was detected ten times or more. The J gene is TRBJ2-2, the V gene TRBV9; unclear D gene. CDR1 and CDR2 from the germline V gene are SGDLS and YYNGEE. The CDR3 is 13 amino acids. Trimming pared 2 bases from V and 3 bases from J, leaving 5 bases between. CDR3 coding DNA: TGTGCCAGCAGCGTTAGCTACACCGGGGAGCTGTTTTTT. Translating gives CASSVSYTGELFF.

At least ten counts were recorded for this clonotype. The V and J genes are TRBV11-2 and TRBJ2-7; D may be TRBD1 (5 bases). The CDR3 has 15 amino acids. The germline V gene encodes CDR1 SGHAT and CDR2 FQNNGV. Trimming shortened V by 4 bases and J by 5 bases, and 18 bases separated the two germline ends. The CDR3 coding sequence is TGTGCCAGCAGCTCGACACCCTCAGGGTTCCACGAGCAGTACTTC. Protein sequence: CASSSTPSGFHEQYF.

There are many counts of this clonotype. V gene TRBV20-1 combines with J gene TRBJ1-2; a possible D gene is TRBD1 (5 bases). This CDR3 is built from 14 residues. Germline CDR1 is DFQATT and CDR2 is SNEGSKA (reference sequence). V was pared by 6 bases and J by 5 bases, with 19 bases between. CDR3: CSANLGRRTYGYTF. CDR3 DNA sequence: TGCAGTGCCAACCTCGGACGAAGGACATATGGCTACACCTTC.

This clonotype was counted a single time. The chain employs TRBV13 and TRBJ1-1; TRBD1 is a possible D gene (5 bases). Germline V gene sequence: CDR1 PRHDT, CDR2 FYEKMQ (reference sequence). Trimming left V 0 bases short and J 6 bases short, with 8 bases between. CDR3 length: 13 residues. The CDR3 spells CASSLGQGPEAFF. The DNA of the CDR3 is TGTGCCAGCAGCTTAGGCCAGGGTCCTGAAGCTTTCTTT.

This clonotype showed up just once. The J gene is TRBJ2-7, the V gene TRBV6-2 or TRBV6-3, with D possibly being TRBD1 or TRBD2 (5 bases each). Trimming took off 5 bases at V and 1 base at J, with 15 bases between the two ends. Germline lookup yields CDR1 MNHEY and CDR2 SVGEGT. This CDR3 spans 15 amino acids. CDR3 in amino acids: CASSRRGLTSYEQYF. The CDR3 DNA sequence: TGTGCCAGCAGTCGCCGGGGCCTAACTTCCTACGAGCAGTACTTC.

This clonotype has a count of ten or more. CDR3 in DNA: TGTGCCAGCAGCCCGACGACAGGGGCAGGTCAGCCCCAGCATTTT. Amino acids: CASSPTTGAGQPQHF. The chain uses TRBV7-8 and TRBJ1-5; 8 positions agree with TRBD1. The V and J ends lost 5 bases and 6 bases, in that order; junction bases with no gene match: 9. CDR1 and CDR2 from the germline V gene are SGHVS and FQNEAQ. The CDR3 has 15 residues.

In this sample, this clonotype turned up a few times. A clone one base away is much larger, so this may be a read error. This chain uses TRBV7-9 with TRBJ2-7; D gene ambiguous. CDR1 is SEHNR, CDR2 FQNEAQ, per germline (reference sequence). Deletions cut 5 bases from V and 7 bases from J, with 12 bases between. This CDR3 region has 12 residues. The CDR3 region is CASSRSVDEQYF. The CDR3 DNA is TGTGCCAGCAGCCGGTCGGTGGATGAGCAGTACTTC.

This clonotype has a count of ten or more. This sequence joins TRBV24-1 and TRBJ2-1; 7 bases map to TRBD2. V shed 0 bases and J 6 bases; nucleotides not matched to a gene: 16. The CDR3 consists of 19 residues. Germline-derived CDR1 and CDR2 are KGHDR and SFDVKD. The CDR3 DNA follows: TGTGCCACCAGTGATTTGCAGGGATCTCCGAGCGGGAAGGTCAATGAGCAGTTCTTC. Residues: CATSDLQGSPSGKVNEQFF.

This clonotype was observed many times. The chain recombines TRBV12-3 or TRBV12-4 with TRBJ1-5; D perhaps matches TRBD1 (5 bases). The germline V and J ends were trimmed by 2 bases and 4 bases, with 12 bases remaining between them. This CDR3 comprises 15 residues. In DNA form, the CDR3 reads TGTGCCAGCAGTTTATATGGGGGGAGGAATCAGCCCCAGCATTTT. Translation gives CASSLYGGRNQPQHF.

In this sample, this clonotype turned up many times. The chain links TRBV29-1 to TRBJ2-4; D gene uncertain. Germline CDR1 is SQVTM and CDR2 is ANQGSEA. The CDR3 has 12 amino acids. The CDR3 reads CSVRAAKNIQYF. The CDR3 DNA reads TGCAGTGTTCGTGCAGCCAAAAACATTCAGTACTTC.

The rearrangement links TRBV6-1 to TRBJ2-7; D possibly corresponds to TRBD2 (6 bases). Trimming removed 8 bases from V and 2 bases from J, with 10 bases in between. Germline CDR1 MNHNS, CDR2 SASEGT. The CDR3 is 12 amino acids. The CDR3, as DNA: TGTGCCAGCGGCGGGACCCCCTACGAGCAGTACTTC. Translated, it gives CASGGTPYEQYF.

This clonotype was recorded many times. This chain links TRBV30 with TRBJ1-1, with D unresolved. Trimming removed 4 bases at V and 1 base at J, with 10 bases between. Germline assignment: CDR1 GTSNPN and CDR2 SVGIG (reference sequence). The CDR3 covers 13 residues. The CDR3 protein is CAWKEHSNTEAFF. The CDR3 DNA follows: TGTGCCTGGAAGGAACATTCGAACACTGAAGCTTTCTTT.

In its sample, this clonotype was seen many times. The genes are TRBV6-1 and TRBJ2-2, with D unclear. The CDR3 totals 12 residues. V was cut by 5 bases and J by 7 bases, with 8 bases left in between. Germline lookup yields CDR1 MNHNS and CDR2 SASEGT. The CDR3 here is CASSKRSGELFF. The CDR3 region has the DNA TGTGCCAGCAGTAAACGCAGCGGGGAGCTGTTTTTT.

The chain links TRBV6-1 to TRBJ1-5; D is uncertain. V was cut by 3 bases and J by 3 bases, with 9 bases left in between. Germline loops: CDR1 MNHNS, CDR2 SASEGT. The CDR3 runs 14 residues. The CDR3 is CASSDERFNQPQHF. The CDR3, as DNA: TGTGCCAGCAGTGATGAACGATTCAATCAGCCCCAGCATTTT.

This clonotype was counted ten times or more. V gene TRBV28 combines with J gene TRBJ2-4; 12 nucleotides agree with TRBD2. The junction had 5 bases not matched to a gene; V was cut back by 4 bases and J by 1 base. CDR1 is MDHEN and CDR2 is SYDVKM in the germline V gene. The CDR3 length is 17 residues. CDR3 loop: CASSSIGLAGAKNIQYF. The DNA for the CDR3 is TGTGCCAGCAGTTCGATCGGACTAGCGGGGGCCAAAAACATTCAGTACTTC.

This clonotype was observed a handful of times. This chain connects TRBV6-1 to TRBJ1-1; tentatively, D is TRBD1 (5 bases). CDR3 length: 14 residues. In germline, CDR1 is MNHNS, CDR2 SASEGT. Trimming removed 10 bases at V and 1 base at J, with 16 bases between. CDR3 sequence: CATYLGASNTEAFF. CDR3 bases: TGTGCCACATACCTTGGGGCGTCGAACACTGAAGCTTTCTTT.

In its sample, this clonotype was seen many times. This chain uses TRBV29-1 with TRBJ1-3; 8 bases agree with TRBD1. This CDR3 contains 14 residues. Germline CDR1 and CDR2: SQVTM and ANQGSEA. J gave up 0 bases and V 7 bases, and 5 bases lay outside the gene matches. The CDR3 nucleotides read TGCAGCGCGCGGGACAGGTACTCTGGAAACACCATATATTTT. Amino acids: CSARDRYSGNTIYF.

V and J are TRBV7-3 and TRBJ1-1; 8 bases match TRBD1. The CDR3 length is 15 residues. Trimming cost V 0 bases and J 0 bases; bases outside gene matches: 0. Germline V gene sequence: CDR1 SGHTA, CDR2 FQGTGA. CDR3 DNA sequence: TGTGCCAGCAGCTTAACGGACAGGGTGAACACTGAAGCTTTCTTT. Amino acids: CASSLTDRVNTEAFF.

The sample holds many counts of this clonotype. This chain links TRBV12-5 with TRBJ2-7; 9 nucleotides agree with TRBD1. This CDR3 contains 15 residues. Germline CDR1 and CDR2: LGHNT and FRNRAP. The junction had 5 bases not matched to a gene; V was cut back by 4 bases and J by 1 base. CDR3 DNA sequence: TGTGCTAGTGGTTCCGGGACAGGGCAATCCTACGAGCAGTACTTC. Amino acid sequence: CASGSGTGQSYEQYF.

This clonotype was seen many times. This sequence may be a read error, since a much larger clone differs from it by one base. The chain combines TRBV28 with TRBJ1-1, with D unclear. CDR1 MDHEN and CDR2 SYDVKM come from the germline V gene. V gave up 6 bases and J gave up 8 bases, with 16 bases separating them. The CDR3 is made up of 13 amino acids. CDR3 nucleotides: TGTGCCAGCAGCCCGTCCGGAATTCAGGAAGCTTTCTTT. It translates to CASSPSGIQEAFF.

This clonotype was recorded many times. The CDR3 DNA reads as TGTGCCACCAGTGACCCCATCCGCGGGAGGGCCGCCGGGGAGCTGTTTTTT. Translation: CATSDPIRGRAAGELFF. This chain connects TRBV24-1 to TRBJ2-2, with TRBD2 identical over 9 bases. The CDR3 has 17 residues. CDR1 is KGHDR and CDR2 is SFDVKD in the germline V gene. The V gene end was trimmed by 4 bases and the J gene end by 6 bases; junction bases not matched to a gene: 11.

This clonotype occurred many times. V is TRBV5-1 and J is TRBJ1-1; no definite D call. The CDR3 sequence is 13 residues long. Trimming pared 4 bases from V and 6 bases from J, leaving 13 bases between. The V gene's germline CDR1 is SGHRS and CDR2 YFSETQ. This chain's CDR3 is CASSEGEISEAFF. The CDR3 bases are TGCGCCAGCAGCGAGGGTGAGATCTCTGAAGCTTTCTTT.

This clonotype was counted many times. The chain links TRBV24-1 to TRBJ2-7; D might be TRBD1 (5 bases). Germline V gene data show CDR1 as KGHDR and CDR2 as SFDVKD. This CDR3 spans 13 amino acids. The V end lost 9 bases, the J end lost 6 bases, and 17 bases lay between the germline ends. In DNA, the CDR3 is TGTGCCACCGCCGCTTCGGCAGGGTCCGAGCAGTACTTC. It is translated as CATAASAGSEQYF.

This clonotype was counted many times. This rearrangement joins TRBV7-2 to TRBJ2-7; 12 bases agree with TRBD2. Looked up from germline, CDR1 is SGHTA and CDR2 is FQGNSA. The CDR3 covers 15 residues. V dropped 4 bases and J dropped 1; count of bases not matched to a gene: 2. As DNA, the CDR3 is TGTGCCAGCAGCTGGCTAGCGGGAGGGTCCTACGAGCAGTACTTC. This codes for CASSWLAGGSYEQYF.

The rearrangement links TRBV6-1 to TRBJ1-2, with D unresolved. This CDR3 spans 13 amino acids. The V gene lost 5 bases and the J gene lost 2 bases, with 9 bases spanning the gap. Germline values: CDR1 MNHNS, CDR2 SASEGT. The chain's CDR3 is CASSMTRNYGYTF. CDR3 DNA sequence: TGTGCCAGCAGTATGACAAGGAACTATGGCTACACCTTC.

This clonotype came up many times. This chain connects TRBV19 to TRBJ1-1; 9 positions agree with TRBD1. The CDR3 runs to 12 residues. The germline V gene has CDR1 LNHDA and CDR2 SQIVND (reference sequence). The V segment lost 8 bases and the J segment 4 bases; nucleotides outside the gene matches: 2. The DNA of the CDR3 is TGTGCCAGTGTGACAGGGGGCACTGAAGCTTTCTTT. Protein: CASVTGGTEAFF.

This clonotype was found many times. The V and J genes are TRBV5-5 and TRBJ2-5; the match to TRBD1 covers 10 bases. CDR3 length: 14 amino acids. After removal of 5 bases from V and 4 bases from J, the junction contained 5 bases not matched to a gene. Germline V CDR1 and CDR2: SGHKS, YYEKEE (reference sequence). CDR3 coding DNA: TGTGCCAGCAGATCCGGGACAGGGGTAGAGACCCAGTACTTC. Its protein is CASRSGTGVETQYF.

This clonotype was seen just once. The chain joins TRBV12-3 or TRBV12-4 to TRBJ1-5; tentative D call: TRBD1 (5 bases). The CDR3 runs 14 residues. V was pared by 5 bases and J by 6 bases, with 14 bases between. CDR3 region: CASSRQRVSQPQHF. The CDR3 DNA follows: TGTGCCAGCAGTCGACAGAGGGTAAGTCAGCCCCAGCATTTT.

This clonotype occurred many times. J is TRBJ2-2 and V is TRBV6-2 or TRBV6-3, with D possibly matching TRBD1 (6 bases). Germline V CDR1 and CDR2: MNHEY, SVGEGT. Trimming pared 5 bases from V and 3 bases from J, leaving 10 bases between. The CDR3 runs to 14 residues. CDR3 sequence reads: CASSTYRDTGELFF. In DNA, the CDR3 is TGTGCCAGCAGTACGTACAGGGACACCGGGGAGCTGTTTTTT.

This clonotype appeared many times. The rearrangement uses TRBV2 and TRBJ1-1; no firm D call. There are 10 residues in the CDR3. Germline V gene lookup returns CDR1 SNHLY and CDR2 FYNNEI. Trimming cost V 9 bases and J 5 bases, with 7 bases left between them. The CDR3: CARVSTEAFF. The CDR3 DNA sequence: TGTGCCAGAGTTTCGACTGAAGCTTTCTTT.